The sequence of this T cell receptor (beta chain) was determined in a study of T-cell reconstitution after alpha-beta-depleted transplantation in children. This CDR3 region has 17 residues. Trimming cost V 1 base and J 1 base, with 14 bases left between them. CDR1 is KGHSH and CDR2 is LQKENI in the germline V gene. This clonotype was detected a few times. This sample's TCRbeta library carried unique molecular identifier barcodes. MiXCR was run by TCRdb on the PCR reads, yielding one entry per CDR3 protein. The table has almost 500,000 distinct CDR3 sequences, approximately 12% seen once. This chain links TRBV18 with TRBJ1-5; D is perhaps TRBD1 (5 bases). Sequencing was performed on PBMCs from the stem cell graft donor, taken from the stem cell graft. The TCR was taken from a human donor who donated a stem cell graft to a child with combined immunodeficiency. The CDR3 DNA sequence: TGTGCCAGCTCACCACGGCCCGGAACAGGAAGCAATCAGCCCCAGCATTTT. Its protein product is CASSPRPGTGSNQPQHF.